This T cell receptor (beta chain) was retrieved from a study of T cell responses to AZD1222 COVID-19 vaccine. General study findings and limits: Clonal diversity was possibly underestimated; the donors were predominantly white British and more often female. Two doses of AZD1222 preceded a rise in Spike-specific TCR breadth and depth. Repertoires were obtained only post-peak T cell response. Just 5 to 7 AZD1222 recipients tested seropositive at baseline.

Sequencing was performed with immunoSEQ multiplex PCR; in TCRdb, only in-frame clones are kept and a portion is missing. Among fewer than 200,000 clones listed, approximately 92% were seen once. Comments on this clone: Its antigen is as yet unknown.

The V end was cut by 7 bases, the J end by 0 bases, with 13 bases between. The germline gives CDR1 SGHTA, CDR2 FQGNSA. The CDR3 is 15 amino acids. Sequences were derived from peripheral blood, sampled on day 0 of AZD1222 vaccination. The sequence was obtained from an adult in good health. The J gene is TRBJ2-1, the V gene TRBV7-2; D unclear. Here the CDR3 reads CASTTRLSSYNEQFF. CDR3 DNA: TGTGCCAGCACGACCCGTTTGAGCTCCTACAATGAGCAGTTCTTC. Filled out from reference TRBV7-2 and TRBJ2-1, the complete variable domain reads GAGVSQSPSNKVTEKGKDVELRCDPISGHTALYWYRQSLGQGLEFLIYFQGNSAPDKSGLPSDRFSAERTGGSVSTLTIQRTQQEDSAVYLCASTTRLSSYNEQFFGPGTRLTVL.